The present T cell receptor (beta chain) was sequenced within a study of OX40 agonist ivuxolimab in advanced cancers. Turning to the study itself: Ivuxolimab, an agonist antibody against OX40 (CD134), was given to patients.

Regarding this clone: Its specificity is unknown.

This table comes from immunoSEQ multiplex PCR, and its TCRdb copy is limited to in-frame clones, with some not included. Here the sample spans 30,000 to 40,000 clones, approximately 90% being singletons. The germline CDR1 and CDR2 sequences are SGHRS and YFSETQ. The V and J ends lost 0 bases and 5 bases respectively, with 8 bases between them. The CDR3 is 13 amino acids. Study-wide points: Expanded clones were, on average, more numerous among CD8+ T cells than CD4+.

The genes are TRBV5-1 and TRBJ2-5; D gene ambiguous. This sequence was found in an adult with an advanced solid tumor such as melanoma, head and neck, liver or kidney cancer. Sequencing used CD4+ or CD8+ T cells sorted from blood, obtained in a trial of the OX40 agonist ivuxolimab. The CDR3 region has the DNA TGCGCCAGCAGCTTGGCCCCCGGGGAGACCCAGTACTTC. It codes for CASSLAPGETQYF.